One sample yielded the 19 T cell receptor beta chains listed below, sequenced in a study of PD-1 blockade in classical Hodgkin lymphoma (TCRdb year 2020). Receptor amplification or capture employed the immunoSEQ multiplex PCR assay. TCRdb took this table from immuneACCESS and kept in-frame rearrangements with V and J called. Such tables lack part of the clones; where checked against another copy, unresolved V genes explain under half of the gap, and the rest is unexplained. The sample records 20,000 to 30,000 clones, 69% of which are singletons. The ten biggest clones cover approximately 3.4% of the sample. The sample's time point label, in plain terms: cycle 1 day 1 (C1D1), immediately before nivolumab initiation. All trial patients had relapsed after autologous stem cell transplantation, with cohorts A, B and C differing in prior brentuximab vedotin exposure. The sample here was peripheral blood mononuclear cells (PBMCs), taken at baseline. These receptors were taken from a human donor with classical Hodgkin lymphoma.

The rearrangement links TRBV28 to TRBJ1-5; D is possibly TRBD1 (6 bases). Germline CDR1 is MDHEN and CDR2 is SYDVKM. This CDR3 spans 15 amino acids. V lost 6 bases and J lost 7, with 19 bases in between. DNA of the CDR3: TGTGCCAGCAGCCAATACCCAGGGGCCAGGCAGCCCCAGCATTTT. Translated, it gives CASSQYPGARQPQHF.

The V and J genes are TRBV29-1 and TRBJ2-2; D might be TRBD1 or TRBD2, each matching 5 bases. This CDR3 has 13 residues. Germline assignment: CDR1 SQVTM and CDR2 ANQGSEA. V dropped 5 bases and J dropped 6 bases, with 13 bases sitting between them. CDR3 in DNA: TGCAGCGTTCTCCAGGGAGTCTCCGGGGAGCTGTTTTTT. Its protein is CSVLQGVSGELFF.

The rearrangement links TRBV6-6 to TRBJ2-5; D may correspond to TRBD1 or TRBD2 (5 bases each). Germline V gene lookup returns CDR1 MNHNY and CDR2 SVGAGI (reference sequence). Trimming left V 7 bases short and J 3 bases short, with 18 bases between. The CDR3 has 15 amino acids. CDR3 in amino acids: CASKFGATREETQYF. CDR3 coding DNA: TGTGCCAGCAAGTTCGGGGCCACTAGGGAAGAGACCCAGTACTTC.

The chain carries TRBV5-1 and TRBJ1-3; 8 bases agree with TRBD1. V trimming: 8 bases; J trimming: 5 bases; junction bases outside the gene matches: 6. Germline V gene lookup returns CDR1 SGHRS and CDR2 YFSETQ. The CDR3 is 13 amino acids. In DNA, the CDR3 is TGCGCCAGTGGACAGGGCGACCGAAACACCATATATTTT. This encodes CASGQGDRNTIYF.

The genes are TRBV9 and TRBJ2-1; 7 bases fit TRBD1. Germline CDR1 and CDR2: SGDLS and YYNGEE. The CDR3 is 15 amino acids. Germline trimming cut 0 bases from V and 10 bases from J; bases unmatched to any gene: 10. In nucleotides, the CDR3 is TGTGCCAGCAGCGTAGAAGGGACAGCTACTTTGGAGCAGTTCTTC. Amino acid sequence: CASSVEGTATLEQFF.

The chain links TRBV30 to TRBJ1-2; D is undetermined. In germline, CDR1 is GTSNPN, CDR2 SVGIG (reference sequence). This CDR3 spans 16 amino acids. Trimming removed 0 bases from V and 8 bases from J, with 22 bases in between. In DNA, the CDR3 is TGTGCCTGGAGTGTAGCATTTAGGCAGCACTCGGGGGGCTACACCTTC. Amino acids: CAWSVAFRQHSGGYTF.

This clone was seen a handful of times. In DNA form, the CDR3 reads TGTGCCAGCGGACCCGGGACAGGGGGTTTCTACAATGAGCAGTTCTTC. As protein: CASGPGTGGFYNEQFF. The chain links TRBV9 to TRBJ2-1; 11 bases fit TRBD1. The germline V gene encodes CDR1 SGDLS and CDR2 YYNGEE. This CDR3 is built from 16 residues. The V and J ends lost 7 bases and 3 bases, in that order; junction bases with no gene match: 9.

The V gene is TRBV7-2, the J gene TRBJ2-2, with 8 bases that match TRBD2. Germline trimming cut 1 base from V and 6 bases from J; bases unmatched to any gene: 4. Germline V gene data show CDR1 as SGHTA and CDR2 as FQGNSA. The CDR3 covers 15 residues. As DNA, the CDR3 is TGTGCCAGCAGCTTAGTTGCGGGGGGATCCGGGGAGCTGTTTTTT. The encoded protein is CASSLVAGGSGELFF. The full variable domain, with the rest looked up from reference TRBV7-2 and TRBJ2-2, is GAGVSQSPSNKVTEKGKDVELRCDPISGHTALYWYRQSLGQGLEFLIYFQGNSAPDKSGLPSDRFSAERTGGSVSTLTIQRTQQEDSAVYLCASSLVAGGSGELFFGEGSRLTVL.

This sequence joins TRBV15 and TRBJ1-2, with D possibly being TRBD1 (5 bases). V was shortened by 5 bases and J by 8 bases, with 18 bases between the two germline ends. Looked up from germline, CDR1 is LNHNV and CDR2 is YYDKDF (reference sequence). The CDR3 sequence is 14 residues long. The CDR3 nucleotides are TGTGCCACCAGCGTAAGGGGCGCGTCGAGGGGCTACACCTTC. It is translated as CATSVRGASRGYTF.

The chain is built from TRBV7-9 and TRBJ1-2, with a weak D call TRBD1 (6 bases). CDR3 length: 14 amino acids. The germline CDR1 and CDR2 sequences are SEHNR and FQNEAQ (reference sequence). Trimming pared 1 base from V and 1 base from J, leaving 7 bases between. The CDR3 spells CASSLEGGNYGYTF. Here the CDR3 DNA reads TGTGCCAGCAGCTTAGAAGGGGGTAACTATGGCTACACCTTC.

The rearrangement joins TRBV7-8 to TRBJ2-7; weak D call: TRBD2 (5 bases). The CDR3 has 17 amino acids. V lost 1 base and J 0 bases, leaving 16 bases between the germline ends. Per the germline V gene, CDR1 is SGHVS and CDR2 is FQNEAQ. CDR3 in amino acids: CASSLEVEDRDSYEQYF. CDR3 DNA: TGTGCCAGCAGCTTAGAGGTGGAGGATCGGGACTCCTACGAGCAGTACTTC.

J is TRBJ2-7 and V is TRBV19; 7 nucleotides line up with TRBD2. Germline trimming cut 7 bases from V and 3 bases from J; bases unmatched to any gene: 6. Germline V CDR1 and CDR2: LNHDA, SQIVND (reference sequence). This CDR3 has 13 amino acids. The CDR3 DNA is TGTGCCAGTACCTCGGGGGGACTCTACGAGCAGTACTTC. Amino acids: CASTSGGLYEQYF.

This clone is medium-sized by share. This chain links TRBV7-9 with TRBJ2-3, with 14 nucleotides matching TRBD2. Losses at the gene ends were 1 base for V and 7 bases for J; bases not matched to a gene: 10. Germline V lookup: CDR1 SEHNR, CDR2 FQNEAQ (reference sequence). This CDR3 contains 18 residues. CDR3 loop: CASSLDGATSGGANTQYF. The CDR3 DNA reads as TGTGCCAGCAGCTTAGACGGAGCGACTAGCGGGGGGGCGAATACGCAGTATTTT. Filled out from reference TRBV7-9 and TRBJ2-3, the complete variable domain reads DTGVSQNPRHKITKRGQNVTFRCDPISEHNRLYWYRQTLGQGPEFLTYFQNEAQLEKSRLLSDRFSAERPKGSFSTLEIQRTEQGDSAMYLCASSLDGATSGGANTQYFGPGTRLTVL.

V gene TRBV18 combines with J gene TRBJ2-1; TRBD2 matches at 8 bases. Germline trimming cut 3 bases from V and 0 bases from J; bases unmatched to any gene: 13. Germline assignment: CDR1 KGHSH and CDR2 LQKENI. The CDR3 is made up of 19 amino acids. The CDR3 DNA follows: TGTGCCAGCTCACCCCCTGGCGGGGGGCCCACGTTCTCCTACAATGAGCAGTTCTTC. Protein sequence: CASSPPGGGPTFSYNEQFF.

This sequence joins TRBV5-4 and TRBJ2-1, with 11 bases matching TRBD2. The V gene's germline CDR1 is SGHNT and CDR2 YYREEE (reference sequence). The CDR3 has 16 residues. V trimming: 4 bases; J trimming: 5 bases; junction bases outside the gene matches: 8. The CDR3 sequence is CASSTATSGGDNEQFF. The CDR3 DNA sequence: TGTGCCAGCAGCACCGCAACTAGCGGGGGAGACAATGAGCAGTTCTTC.

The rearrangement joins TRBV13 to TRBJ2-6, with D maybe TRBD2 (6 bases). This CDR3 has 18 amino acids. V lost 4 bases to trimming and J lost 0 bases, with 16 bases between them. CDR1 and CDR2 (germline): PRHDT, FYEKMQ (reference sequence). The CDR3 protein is CASSSMSAGVSGANVLTF. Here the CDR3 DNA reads TGTGCCAGCAGCTCCATGTCAGCGGGTGTCTCTGGGGCCAACGTCCTGACTTTC.

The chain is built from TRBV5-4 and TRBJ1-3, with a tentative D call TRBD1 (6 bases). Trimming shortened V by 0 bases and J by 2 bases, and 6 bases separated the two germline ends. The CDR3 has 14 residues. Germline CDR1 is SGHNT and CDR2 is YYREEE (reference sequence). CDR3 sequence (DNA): TGTGCCAGCAGCTTGGACAGGGCTGGAAACACCATATATTTT. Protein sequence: CASSLDRAGNTIYF.

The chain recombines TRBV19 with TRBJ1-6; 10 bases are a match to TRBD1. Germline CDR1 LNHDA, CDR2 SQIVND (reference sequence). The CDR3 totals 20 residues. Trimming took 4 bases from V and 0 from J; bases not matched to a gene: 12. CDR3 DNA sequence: TGTGCCAGTAGTAGCCGACAGGGGGCCTCACCCTTCTCCTATAATTCACCCCTCCACTTT. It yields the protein CASSSRQGASPFSYNSPLHF.

As DNA, the CDR3 is TGCGCCAGCAGCCATTTGGACCTGACTGAGTATCGGCCCCAGCATTTT. Its translation is CASSHLDLTEYRPQHF. The chain uses TRBV4-1 and TRBJ1-5, with D unclear. The CDR3 covers 16 residues. Looked up from germline, CDR1 is MGHRA and CDR2 is YSYEKL. Trimming stripped 3 bases from V and 9 bases from J, with 21 bases between.